These T cell receptor beta chains were read from a single sample in a study of regulatory T cells in long-lasting Graves disease. TCRdb analysed the multiplex PCR reads with MiXCR anew, one entry per CDR3 protein. The table lists more than 400,000 distinct CDR3 sequences, 15% to 20% of them singletons. The same data also contributed to another study, on T cells in Graves' hyperthyroidism and ophthalmopathy.

The specimen comprised peripheral blood mononuclear cells (PBMCs), sampled at new diagnosis, from a patient treated with antithyroid drugs. The origin of the receptors is a man in his forties with Graves disease. CDR3s include the opening cysteine and the closing phenylalanine or tryptophan.

TRBJ2-3	TRBV6-5	CASSYPGLANPTDTQYF
TRBJ2-3	TRBV2	CASSGQGRTDTQYF
TRBJ2-2	TRBV6-1	CASRDKTGELFF
TRBJ2-1	TRBV7-3	CASSFSAGPGYEQFF
TRBJ2-5	TRBV20-1	CSASPPRVKGGVVETQYF
TRBJ2-2	TRBV11-2	CATTQWGQGTGELFF
TRBJ2-3	TRBV6-1	CASRMTGTNTDTQYF
TRBJ1-2	TRBV2	CASSRSGTVFGYTF
TRBJ2-1	TRBV10-3	CAIRNRGIVGVDEQFF
TRBJ2-5	TRBV11-2	CASSPEGRGLAGQETQYF
TRBJ2-7	TRBV18	CASSPRNGGDEQYF
TRBJ2-3	TRBV28	CASSQSGTSGRAIDTQYF
TRBJ2-5	TRBV19	CASSPPGTWETQYF
TRBJ1-2	TRBV3-1	CASSQGFGGSYTF
TRBJ2-5	TRBV7-3	CASSPGTSGIYETQYF
TRBJ2-7	TRBV7-2	CASSLAGTPFYEQYF
TRBJ2-1	TRBV20-1	CSAQAPSGSGDEQFF
TRBJ2-7	TRBV7-9	CASSRGNSGHEQYF
TRBJ2-5	TRBV5-4	CASSLGFRGGKETQYF
TRBJ2-5	TRBV12-3/TRBV12-4	CASSIRGPETQYF
TRBJ2-7	TRBV14	CASSHWGAGLAGVPIAYEQYF
TRBJ2-7	TRBV5-1	CASSLAGTGEREQYF
TRBJ1-3	TRBV2	CASRGGPGTIYF
TRBJ1-1	TRBV2	CASRKTGWEAEAFF
TRBJ2-1	TRBV20-1	CSARDYSGSHYNEQFF
TRBJ1-1	TRBV28	CASSLSKSEAFF
TRBJ2-1	TRBV7-2	CASSLRQTSYNEQFF
TRBJ1-6	TRBV30	CAWSPTGGWDSPLHF
TRBJ2-7	TRBV5-4	CASSYGGVNSYEQYF
TRBJ2-7	TRBV11-2	CASSYIGQATYEQYF
TRBJ2-7	TRBV12-3/TRBV12-4	CASSFGPRGYEQYF
TRBJ1-6	TRBV9	CASSVDSSYNSPLHF
TRBJ2-2	TRBV5-4	CASSSVAPNTGELFF
TRBJ2-3	TRBV5-1	CASSPGLTSGRPLTDTQYF
TRBJ1-5	TRBV6-5	CASSYLRYSNQPQHF
TRBJ2-7	TRBV3-1	CASSHGAGEQYF
TRBJ2-2	TRBV19	CASSNGLGLGTGELFF
TRBJ2-1	TRBV2	CASRDPTSGIYNEQFF
TRBJ1-2	TRBV30	CAWSGGDRGVYGYTF
TRBJ1-3	TRBV29-1	CSVGLGQAGNTIYF
TRBJ1-2	TRBV19	CASSVSGTDKRYGYTF
TRBJ2-5	TRBV19	CASSILGLAGQETQYF
TRBJ2-1	TRBV18	CASSPLDINGEQFF
TRBJ2-5	TRBV12-5	CASEQLETQYF
TRBJ2-7	TRBV4-1	CASSHTTGERYEQYF
NA	TRBV7-6	CASSLDIGETQYF
TRBJ1-6	TRBV12-3/TRBV12-4	CASSLQGARNSPLHF
TRBJ2-1	TRBV7-3	CASSPERTNYNEQFF
TRBJ1-6	TRBV12-3/TRBV12-4	CASSDANRVTSYNSPLHF
TRBJ1-3	TRBV28	CASFMDPGAATNTIYF
TRBJ2-1	TRBV12-3/TRBV12-4	CASSTQPWTSGRAYYNEQFF
TRBJ1-1	TRBV19	CASSWVGNTEAFF
TRBJ2-2	TRBV19	CASSPLAPTGELFF
TRBJ2-1	TRBV27	CVSSLSTAWVNEQFF